The 2 T cell receptor beta chains below all came from one sample that was sequenced in a study of T cell responses to AZD1222 COVID-19 vaccine. Using immunoSEQ multiplex PCR, the repertoire was profiled, and TCRdb retains in-frame clones only, with some absent. The sample contains over 60,000 clones, more than 65% of which appear only once. This material consisted of peripheral blood, taken on day 0 of MenACWY control vaccination. The receptors were sampled from an adult in good health.

The chain employs TRBV6-6 and TRBJ1-1; 7 bases map to TRBD1. This CDR3 has 17 amino acids. Germline V CDR1 and CDR2: MNHNY, SVGAGI (reference sequence). The trim removed 5 bases at V and 0 bases at J, leaving 12 bases unmatched. The DNA of the CDR3 is TGTGCCAGCAGTCAGAGAGGGGGCAAGGGGGTGAACACTGAAGCTTTCTTT. This gives the protein CASSQRGGKGVNTEAFF.

The chain uses TRBV6-1 and TRBJ2-2; D not resolved. There are 18 residues in the CDR3. V shed 2 bases and J shed 7 bases, with 23 bases lying between them. Per germline, CDR1 MNHNS and CDR2 SASEGT. CDR3 protein: CASSESSASYRRSGELFF. The DNA of the CDR3 is TGTGCCAGCAGTGAAAGCTCCGCCTCTTATCGACGTAGCGGGGAGCTGTTTTTT.